This T cell receptor (beta chain) was retrieved from a study of T cells in Graves' hyperthyroidism and ophthalmopathy. General observations from the study: Ophthalmopathy, as predicted by the model, came a median around 6 months after the prediction. Most expanded thyroid clonotypes above 0.001 also appeared in blood. Stable hyperthyroidism and ophthalmopathy were separated using 13 V-J signatures.

Using RNA transcripts as the source, TCR beta CDR3 regions were amplified. The HTBI primer set served for first-round RT-PCR of the TCR CDR3. MiXCR, applied by TCRdb to the multiplex PCR reads, yields one record per CDR3 protein. The repertoire includes hundreds of thousands of distinct CDR3 sequences, nearly 15% of them detected once, and roughly a fifth sits in the top ten. The study excluded patients with uncontrolled infection, other autoimmune disease, pregnancy or lactation. In this sample, this clonotype turned up many times. Its antigen is unidentified. The receptor comes from a woman aged 55-69 years with Graves' ophthalmopathy. Material: blood.

The CDR3 region has the DNA TGTGCCAGCAGTGTACACACCGGAGGGCAGCCCCAGCATTTT. It yields the protein CASSVHTGGQPQHF. The chain has TRBV2 and TRBJ1-5, with D hard to call. V lost 4 bases and J 7 bases, leaving 14 bases between the germline ends. CDR3 length: 14 amino acids. CDR1 is SNHLY and CDR2 is FYNNEI in the germline V gene.